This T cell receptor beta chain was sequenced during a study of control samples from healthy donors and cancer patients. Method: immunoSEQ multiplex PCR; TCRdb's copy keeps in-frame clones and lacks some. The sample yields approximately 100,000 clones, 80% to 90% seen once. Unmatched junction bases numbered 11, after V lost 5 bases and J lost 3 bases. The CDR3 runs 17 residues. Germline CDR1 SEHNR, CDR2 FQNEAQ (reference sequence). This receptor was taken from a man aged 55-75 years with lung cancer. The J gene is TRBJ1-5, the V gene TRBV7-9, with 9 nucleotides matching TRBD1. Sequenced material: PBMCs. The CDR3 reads CASSHQGQGMTNQPQHF. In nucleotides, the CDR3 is TGTGCCAGCAGCCACCAGGGACAGGGAATGACCAATCAGCCCCAGCATTTT.